A selection of T cell receptor beta chains follows, all from one sample in a study of blood T cell repertoires in COVID-19. The table came from immunoSEQ multiplex PCR; TCRdb's copy has only in-frame clones and leaves some out. The profile shows over 200,000 clones, 86% of them singletons. The sample taken for sequencing was peripheral blood. The receptor set was obtained from a man aged 30 to 39 who had recovered from COVID-19. Each CDR3 is given with its conserved first and last residue. The order of the fields is CDR3 DNA, CDR3 protein, V gene, D gene, clone size, J gene. D genes are given only for firm matches. Some rows have no size entry. The others give once, few or many, or a class for an expanded clone.

CDR3 DNA: TGTGCCAGCAGCTCTGGGCGGGAGTGGAATGAGCAGTTCTTC
CDR3 protein: CASSSGREWNEQFF
V gene: TRBV11-2
D gene: TRBD2
clone size: once
J gene: TRBJ2-1

CDR3 DNA: TGTGCCAGCACCTCATTCCGGGACAGGGGGTATCCACCCCTCCACTTT
CDR3 protein: CASTSFRDRGYPPLHF
V gene: TRBV27
D gene: TRBD1
clone size: few
J gene: TRBJ1-6

CDR3 DNA: TGTGCCAGCAGCCGATTACAGAACAATCAGCCCCAGCATTTT
CDR3 protein: CASSRLQNNQPQHF
V gene: TRBV3-1/TRBV3-2
D gene: .
clone size: .
J gene: TRBJ1-5

CDR3 DNA: TGTGCCAGCAGCTTACGAACAGGGTCTGGGGCCAACGTCCTGACTTTC
CDR3 protein: CASSLRTGSGANVLTF
V gene: TRBV7-6
D gene: .
clone size: .
J gene: TRBJ2-6

CDR3 DNA: TGCAGCCACCGGGCCAGGGGGGATGGCTACACCTTC
CDR3 protein: CSHRARGDGYTF
V gene: TRBV29-1
D gene: TRBD1
clone size: .
J gene: TRBJ1-2

CDR3 DNA: TGTGCCAGCAGAGACCTCGGGACTCGGGATTCACCCCTCCACTTT
CDR3 protein: CASRDLGTRDSPLHF
V gene: TRBV13
D gene: .
clone size: .
J gene: TRBJ1-6

CDR3 DNA: TGTGCCAGCAAAGGCGGGGGGACCTGGAACGAGCAGTACTTC
CDR3 protein: CASKGGGTWNEQYF
V gene: TRBV6-5
D gene: TRBD2
clone size: .
J gene: TRBJ2-7

CDR3 DNA: TGTGCCTGGAGTCGGGGACACTACAATGAGCAGTTCTTC
CDR3 protein: CAWSRGHYNEQFF
V gene: TRBV30
D gene: .
clone size: .
J gene: TRBJ2-1

CDR3 DNA: TGCAGCGGGCGAACCAGACAGGGAGAAAAACTGTTTTTT
CDR3 protein: CSGRTRQGEKLFF
V gene: TRBV29-1
D gene: TRBD1
clone size: .
J gene: TRBJ1-4

CDR3 DNA: TGTGCCAGCAGTGATCCCACAGGGGGGTCAATAGGATCACCCCTCCACTTT
CDR3 protein: CASSDPTGGSIGSPLHF
V gene: TRBV25-1
D gene: TRBD1
clone size: .
J gene: TRBJ1-6